This TCR beta chain was captured by sequencing in a study of blood T cell repertoires in COVID-19. The table lists this clone with a few counts. This CDR3 is built from 14 residues. Between the trimmed V and J ends, which lost 5 bases and 0 bases, there was a span of 8 bases. CDR1 and CDR2 from the germline V gene are LNHNV and YYDKDF (reference sequence). The table came from immunoSEQ multiplex PCR; TCRdb's copy has only in-frame clones and leaves some out. The sample has fewer than 300,000 clones, around 89% seen once. The source of this sequence is a man younger than 40 with acute or convalescent COVID-19. The specimen sequenced was peripheral blood. J is TRBJ1-5 and V is TRBV15; perhaps TRBD1 as D (5 bases). Written as DNA, the CDR3 is TGTGCCACCAGCGACAGCTATAGCAATCAGCCCCAGCATTTT. As protein: CATSDSYSNQPQHF.